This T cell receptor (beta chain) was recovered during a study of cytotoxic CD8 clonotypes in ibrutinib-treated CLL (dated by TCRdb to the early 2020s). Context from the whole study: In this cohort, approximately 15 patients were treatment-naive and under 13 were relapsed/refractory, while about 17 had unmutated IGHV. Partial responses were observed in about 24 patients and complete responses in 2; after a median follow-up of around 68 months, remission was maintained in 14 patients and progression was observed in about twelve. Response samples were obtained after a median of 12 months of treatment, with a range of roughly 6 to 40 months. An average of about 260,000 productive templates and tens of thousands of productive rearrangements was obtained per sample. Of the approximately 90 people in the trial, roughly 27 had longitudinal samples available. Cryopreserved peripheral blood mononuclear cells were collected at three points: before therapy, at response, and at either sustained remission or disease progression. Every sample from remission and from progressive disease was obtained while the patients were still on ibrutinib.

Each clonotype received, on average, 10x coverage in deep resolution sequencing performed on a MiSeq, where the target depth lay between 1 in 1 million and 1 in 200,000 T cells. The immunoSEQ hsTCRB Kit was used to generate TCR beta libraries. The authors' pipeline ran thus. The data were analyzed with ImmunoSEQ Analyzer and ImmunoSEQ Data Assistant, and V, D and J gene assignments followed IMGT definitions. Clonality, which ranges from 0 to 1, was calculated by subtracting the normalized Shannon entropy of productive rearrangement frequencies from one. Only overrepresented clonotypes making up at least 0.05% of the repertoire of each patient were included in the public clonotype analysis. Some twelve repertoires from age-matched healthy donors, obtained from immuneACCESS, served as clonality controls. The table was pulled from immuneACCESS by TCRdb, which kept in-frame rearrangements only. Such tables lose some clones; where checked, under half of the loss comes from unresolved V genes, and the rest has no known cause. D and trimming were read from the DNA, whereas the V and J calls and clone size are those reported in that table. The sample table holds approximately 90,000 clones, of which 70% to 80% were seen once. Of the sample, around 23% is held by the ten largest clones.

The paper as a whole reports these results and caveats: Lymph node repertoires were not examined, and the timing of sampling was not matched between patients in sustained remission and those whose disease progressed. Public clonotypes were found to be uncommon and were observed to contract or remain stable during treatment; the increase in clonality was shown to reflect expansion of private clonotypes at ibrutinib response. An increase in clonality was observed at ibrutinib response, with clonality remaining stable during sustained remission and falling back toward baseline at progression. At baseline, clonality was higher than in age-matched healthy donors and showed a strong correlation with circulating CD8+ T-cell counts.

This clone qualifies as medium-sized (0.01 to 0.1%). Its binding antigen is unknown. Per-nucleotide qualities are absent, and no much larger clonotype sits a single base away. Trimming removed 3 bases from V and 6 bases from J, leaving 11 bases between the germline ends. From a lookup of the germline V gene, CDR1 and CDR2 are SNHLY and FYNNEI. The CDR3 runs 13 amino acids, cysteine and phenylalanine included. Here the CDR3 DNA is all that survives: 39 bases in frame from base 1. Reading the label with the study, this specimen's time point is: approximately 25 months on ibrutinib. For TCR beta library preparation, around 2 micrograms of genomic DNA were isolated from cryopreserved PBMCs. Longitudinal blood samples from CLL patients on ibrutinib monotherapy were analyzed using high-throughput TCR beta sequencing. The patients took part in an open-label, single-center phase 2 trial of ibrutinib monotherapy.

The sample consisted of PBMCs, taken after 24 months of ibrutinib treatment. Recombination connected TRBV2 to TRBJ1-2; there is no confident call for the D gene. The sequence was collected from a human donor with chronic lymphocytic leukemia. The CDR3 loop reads CASSDPGENGYTF. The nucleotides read TGTGCCAGCAGTGATCCCGGGGAGAATGGCTACACCTTC.